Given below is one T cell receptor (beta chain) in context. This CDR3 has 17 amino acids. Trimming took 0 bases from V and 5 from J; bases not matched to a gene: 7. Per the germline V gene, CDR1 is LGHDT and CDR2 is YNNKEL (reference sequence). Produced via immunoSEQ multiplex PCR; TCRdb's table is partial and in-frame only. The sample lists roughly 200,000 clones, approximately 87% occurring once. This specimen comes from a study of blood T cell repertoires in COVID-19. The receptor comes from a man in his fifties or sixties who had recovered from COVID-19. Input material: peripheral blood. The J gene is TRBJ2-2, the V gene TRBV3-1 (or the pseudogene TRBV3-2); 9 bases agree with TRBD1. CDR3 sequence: CASSQENRGRRTGELFF. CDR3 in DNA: TGTGCCAGCAGCCAAGAAAACAGGGGGCGCCGAACCGGGGAGCTGTTTTTT.